The 24 T cell receptor beta chains in this list originate from one sample, sequenced in a study of T cells in Graves' hyperthyroidism and ophthalmopathy. Amplification yielded TCR beta CDR3 regions, with RNA transcripts as the source. HTBI primers were employed in a first-round RT-PCR of the TCR CDR3. One entry per CDR3 protein results from TCRdb running MiXCR on the multiplex PCR reads. The data hold about 360,000 distinct CDR3 sequences, with about 20% observed a single time. Sequencing was carried out using blood. The receptors derive from a woman aged 18-29 years with Graves' hyperthyroidism.

V usage is TRBV29-1 and J usage is TRBJ2-7; TRBD1 matches at 8 bases. Germline-derived CDR1 and CDR2 are SQVTM and ANQGSEA. The CDR3 has 13 residues. Unmatched junction bases numbered 6, after V lost 2 bases and J lost 6 bases. This CDR3 is CSVESPGGGEQYF. The DNA of the CDR3 is TGCAGCGTTGAAAGTCCAGGGGGCGGCGAGCAGTACTTC.

This clonotype occurred a few times. The CDR3 reads CASSQVGTVSGNTIYF. Here the CDR3 DNA reads TGCGCCAGCAGCCAAGTAGGGACAGTATCAGGAAACACCATATATTTT. This chain connects TRBV4-1 to TRBJ1-3; 7 bases are shared with TRBD1. This CDR3 region has 16 residues. Germline V gene sequence: CDR1 MGHRA, CDR2 YSYEKL. Losses at the gene ends were 1 base for V and 4 bases for J; bases not matched to a gene: 7.

This clonotype was counted ten times or more. The chain employs TRBV3-1 and TRBJ2-5; 7 bases fit TRBD1. The CDR3 is 14 residues long. Trimming at V came to 4 bases and at J to 4 bases, leaving 6 bases not matched to a gene. Germline loops: CDR1 LGHDT, CDR2 YNNKEL (reference sequence). The CDR3 DNA sequence: TGTGCCAGCAGCCTGGGACAGAATATAGAGACCCAGTACTTC. Its translation: CASSLGQNIETQYF.

This clonotype came up many times. The V call is TRBV28, the J call TRBJ1-1; tentative D call: TRBD1 (5 bases). CDR1 and CDR2 (germline): MDHEN, SYDVKM. The CDR3 spans 12 residues. V lost 7 bases, J lost 6 bases, and 12 bases lay in between. The CDR3: CASTGVIPEAFF. Written as DNA, the CDR3 is TGTGCCAGCACGGGGGTAATCCCTGAAGCTTTCTTT.

The rearrangement joins TRBV4-2 to TRBJ2-7; 12 nucleotides align to TRBD2. Losses at the gene ends were 4 bases for V and 2 bases for J; bases not matched to a gene: 3. The CDR3 extends over 15 amino acids. In germline, CDR1 is LGHNA, CDR2 YNFKEQ. CDR3 sequence (DNA): TGTGCCAGCAGCCCTTGGACTAGCGGGACCTACGAGCAGTACTTC. As protein: CASSPWTSGTYEQYF.

This clonotype was observed at least ten times. The chain links TRBV20-1 to TRBJ1-1, with D unresolved. From germline, CDR1 is DFQATT and CDR2 SNEGSKA (reference sequence). This CDR3 contains 12 residues. Deletions cut 1 base from V and 8 bases from J, with 11 bases between. The CDR3, as DNA: TGCAGTGCTAGAGCCTCGAGGGTAGAAGCTTTCTTT. Its protein product is CSARASRVEAFF.

This clonotype has a count of ten or more. The chain employs TRBV7-2 and TRBJ1-1, with 8 bases lining up with TRBD1. CDR1 and CDR2 (germline): SGHTA, FQGNSA. There are 15 residues in the CDR3. Unmatched junction bases numbered 8, after V lost 4 bases and J lost 4 bases. This CDR3 reads CASSSTGDISTEAFF. The CDR3 DNA is TGTGCCAGCAGCTCGACAGGGGATATCAGCACTGAAGCTTTCTTT.

There are many counts of this clonotype. CDR3 loop: CASVNTGANVLTF. The CDR3 nucleotides read TGTGCCAGCGTAAACACTGGGGCCAACGTCCTGACTTTC. The V gene is TRBV25-1, the J gene TRBJ2-6; no clear D gene. CDR1 and CDR2 from the germline V gene are MGHDK and SYGVNS. The CDR3 covers 13 residues. The V gene lost 8 bases and the J gene lost 2 bases, with 7 bases spanning the gap.

In its sample, this clonotype was seen many times. The chain uses TRBV12-3 or TRBV12-4 and TRBJ2-7; perhaps TRBD1 as D (5 bases). The length of the CDR3 is 14 residues. V was cut by 5 bases and J by 0 bases, with 11 bases left in between. The CDR3, as DNA: TGTGCCAGCAGTCTCCGACAGAGCTCCTACGAGCAGTACTTC. Residues: CASSLRQSSYEQYF.

This clonotype was counted at least ten times. This chain connects TRBV20-1 to TRBJ2-5; TRBD2 agrees at 7 bases. Germline lookup yields CDR1 DFQATT and CDR2 SNEGSKA (reference sequence). Germline trimming cut 7 bases from V and 3 bases from J; bases unmatched to any gene: 2. The CDR3 length is 11 residues. This CDR3 is CSEAGEETQYF. In DNA form, the CDR3 reads TGCAGTGAGGCGGGGGAAGAGACCCAGTACTTC.

This clonotype showed up many times. The chain uses TRBV12-3 or TRBV12-4 and TRBJ1-1, with a weak D call TRBD1 (5 bases). The CDR3 is 13 residues long. V was clipped by 8 bases and J by 4 bases, with 14 bases between them. The chain's CDR3 is CASVGVFITEAFF. The CDR3 nucleotides read TGTGCCAGCGTAGGGGTCTTTATCACTGAAGCTTTCTTT.

This clonotype was counted a single time. J is TRBJ1-1 and V is TRBV29-1; D might be TRBD1 (6 bases). Germline lookup yields CDR1 SQVTM and CDR2 ANQGSEA. Between the trimmed V and J ends, which lost 7 bases and 1 base, there was a span of 16 bases. There are 14 residues in the CDR3. The CDR3 sequence: CSAFPRGGNTEAFF. The CDR3 nucleotides read TGCAGCGCCTTCCCAAGGGGGGGGAACACTGAAGCTTTCTTT.

There are many counts of this clonotype. The chain has TRBV20-1 and TRBJ1-2, with 7 bases that match TRBD1. Germline CDR1 DFQATT, CDR2 SNEGSKA (reference sequence). Trimming at V came to 0 bases and at J to 4 bases, leaving 5 bases not matched to a gene. CDR3 length: 14 residues. The CDR3 DNA follows: TGCAGTGCTAGAGATCGAGGGGGCAGCTATGGCTACACCTTC. This encodes CSARDRGGSYGYTF.

The genes are TRBV12-3 or TRBV12-4 and TRBJ2-2, with 7 bases matching TRBD2. V shed 6 bases and J 6 bases; nucleotides not matched to a gene: 10. CDR3 length equals 15 residues. The CDR3: CASSLSGRASGELFF. The CDR3 coding sequence is TGTGCCAGCAGCCTTAGCGGGCGGGCCTCCGGGGAGCTGTTTTTT.

This clonotype was seen many times. This sequence joins TRBV20-1 and TRBJ2-7, with 7 positions matching TRBD2. CDR3 length: 16 amino acids. The ends lost 4 bases at V and 2 bases at J; junction bases unmatched: 14. The germline V gene has CDR1 DFQATT and CDR2 SNEGSKA (reference sequence). The CDR3 DNA reads as TGCAGTGCTACGGCCCACTTGGCGGGGGATACCTACGAGCAGTACTTC. Translating gives CSATAHLAGDTYEQYF.

This clonotype turned up a few times. This may stem from a read error, because a much larger clone lies one nucleotide away. The chain carries TRBV28 and TRBJ2-5, with D maybe TRBD2 (6 bases). The CDR3 has 14 residues. The germline CDR1 and CDR2 sequences are MDHEN and SYDVKM. The CDR3 is CASSLGGVRETKYF. The CDR3 DNA reads as TGTGCCAGCAGTTTGGGGGGAGTTCGAGAGACCAAGTACTTC.

The chain links TRBV6-2 or TRBV6-3 to TRBJ1-2; D is undetermined. Between the trimmed V and J ends, which lost 5 bases and 8 bases, there was a span of 18 bases. Per germline, CDR1 MNHEY and CDR2 SVGEGT. The CDR3 runs to 14 residues. CDR3 in amino acids: CASSENNKEGGYTF. The CDR3 DNA reads as TGTGCCAGCAGTGAGAACAACAAAGAGGGAGGCTACACCTTC.

This clonotype was recorded once. The chain recombines TRBV6-1 with TRBJ2-5; D is unresolved. CDR1 is MNHNS and CDR2 is SASEGT in the germline V gene. The CDR3 consists of 13 residues. V lost 7 bases and J lost 1, with 10 bases in between. In DNA form, the CDR3 reads TGTGCCAGCAACTGGAAGACCCAAGAGACCCAGTACTTC. It translates to CASNWKTQETQYF.

At least ten counts were recorded for this clonotype. The chain is built from TRBV20-1 and TRBJ2-5; D uncertain. V was pared by 5 bases and J by 1 base, with 11 bases between. CDR3 length equals 13 residues. Germline V gives CDR1 DFQATT, CDR2 SNEGSKA (reference sequence). CDR3 nucleotides: TGCAGTGCTGGGTTCAGCCTCCAAGAGACCCAGTACTTC. This translates into CSAGFSLQETQYF.

DNA of the CDR3: TGTGCCTGGAATAAGGGGGGGCCGTTCTACGAGCAGTACTTC. This encodes CAWNKGGPFYEQYF. The chain recombines TRBV30 with TRBJ2-7, with D possibly being TRBD2 (7 bases). The CDR3 length is 14 residues. Between the trimmed V and J ends, which lost 4 bases and 3 bases, there was a span of 16 bases. Germline lookup yields CDR1 GTSNPN and CDR2 SVGIG (reference sequence). Using reference TRBV30 and TRBJ2-7 for the parts outside the CDR3, the full variable domain is SQTIHQWPATLVQPVGSPLSLECTVEGTSNPNLYWYRQAAGRGLQLLFYSVGIGQISSEVPQNLSASRPQDRQFILSSKKLLLSDSGFYLCAWNKGGPFYEQYFGPGTRLTVT.

This sequence joins TRBV28 and TRBJ2-7; D gene ambiguous. The V end lost 4 bases, the J end lost 3 bases, and 10 bases lay between the germline ends. The CDR3 has 13 amino acids. Per germline, CDR1 MDHEN and CDR2 SYDVKM. CDR3 sequence reads: CASSSETGYEQYF. CDR3 sequence (DNA): TGTGCCAGCAGTTCAGAGACTGGCTACGAGCAGTACTTC.

This clonotype showed up many times. This chain links TRBV10-3 with TRBJ1-3, with a tentative D call TRBD1 (6 bases). The V end was cut by 11 bases, the J end by 8 bases, with 22 bases between. CDR3 length: 14 amino acids. The germline CDR1 and CDR2 sequences are ENHRY and SYGVKD. The CDR3 sequence: CASQSDSPRDTIYF. The CDR3 DNA is TGTGCCTCCCAGTCGGACAGCCCAAGGGACACCATATATTTT.

This clonotype was found many times. This may stem from a read error, because a much larger clone lies one nucleotide away. This chain links TRBV11-2 with TRBJ1-5, with D unclear. The CDR3 runs 10 residues. Germline CDR1 is SGHAT and CDR2 is FQNNGV. V gave up 7 bases and J gave up 4 bases, with 2 bases separating them. CDR3 DNA: TGTGCCAGCAATAATCAGCCCCAGCATTTT. Translating gives CASNNQPQHF.

This clonotype was detected many times. The chain joins TRBV6-1 to TRBJ2-2; no reliable D call. The CDR3 is 13 residues long. Germline V gives CDR1 MNHNS, CDR2 SASEGT. Trimming stripped 2 bases from V and 5 bases from J, with 6 bases between. The CDR3 protein is CASSESWTGELFF. In DNA, the CDR3 is TGTGCCAGCAGTGAATCGTGGACCGGGGAGCTGTTTTTT.